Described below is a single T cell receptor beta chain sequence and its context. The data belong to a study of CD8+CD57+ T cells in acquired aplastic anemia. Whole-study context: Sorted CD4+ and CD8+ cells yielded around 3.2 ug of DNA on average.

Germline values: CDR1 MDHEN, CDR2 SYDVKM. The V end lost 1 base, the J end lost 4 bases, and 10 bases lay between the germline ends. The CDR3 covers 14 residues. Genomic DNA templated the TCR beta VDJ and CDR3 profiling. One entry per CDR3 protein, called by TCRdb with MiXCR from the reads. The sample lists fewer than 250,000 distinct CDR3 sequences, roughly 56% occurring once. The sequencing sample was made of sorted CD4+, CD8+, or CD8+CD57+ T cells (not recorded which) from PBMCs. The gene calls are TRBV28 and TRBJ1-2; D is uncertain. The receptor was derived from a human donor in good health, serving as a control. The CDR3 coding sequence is TGTGCCAGCAGTTTATCCGGGCGGTCCTATGGCTACACCTTC. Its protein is CASSLSGRSYGYTF.